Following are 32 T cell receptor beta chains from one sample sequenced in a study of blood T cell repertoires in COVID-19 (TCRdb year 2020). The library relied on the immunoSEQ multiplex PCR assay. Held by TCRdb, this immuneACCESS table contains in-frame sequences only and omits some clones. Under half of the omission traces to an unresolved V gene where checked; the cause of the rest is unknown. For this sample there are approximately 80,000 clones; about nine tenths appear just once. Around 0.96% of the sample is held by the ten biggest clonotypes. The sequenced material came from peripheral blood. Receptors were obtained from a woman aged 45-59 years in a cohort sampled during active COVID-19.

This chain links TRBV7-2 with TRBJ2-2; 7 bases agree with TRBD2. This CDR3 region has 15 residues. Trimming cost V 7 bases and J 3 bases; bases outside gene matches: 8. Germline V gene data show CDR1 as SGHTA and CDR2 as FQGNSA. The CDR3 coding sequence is TGTGCCAGCAAGTCGGTCCTAGCGGACACCGGGGAGCTGTTTTTT. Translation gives CASKSVLADTGELFF.

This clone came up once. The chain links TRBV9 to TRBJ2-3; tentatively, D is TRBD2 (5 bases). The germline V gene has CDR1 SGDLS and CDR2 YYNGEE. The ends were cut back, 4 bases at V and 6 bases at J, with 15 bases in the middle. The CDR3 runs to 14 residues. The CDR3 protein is CASSTLGSGDTQYF. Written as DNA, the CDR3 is TGTGCCAGCAGCACCCTTGGGTCGGGGGATACGCAGTATTTT.

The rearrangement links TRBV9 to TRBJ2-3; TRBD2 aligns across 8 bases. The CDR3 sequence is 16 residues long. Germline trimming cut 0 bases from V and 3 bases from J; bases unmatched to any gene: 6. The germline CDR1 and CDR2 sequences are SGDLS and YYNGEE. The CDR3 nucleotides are TGTGCCAGCAGCGTAGTTGCGGGAGGTGGGACAGATACGCAGTATTTT. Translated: CASSVVAGGGTDTQYF. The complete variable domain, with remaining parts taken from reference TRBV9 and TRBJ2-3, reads DSGVTQTPKHLITATGQRVTLRCSPRSGDLSVYWYQQSLDQGLQFLIQYYNGEERAKGNILERFSAQQFPDLHSELNLSSLELGDSALYFCASSVVAGGGTDTQYFGPGTRLTVL.

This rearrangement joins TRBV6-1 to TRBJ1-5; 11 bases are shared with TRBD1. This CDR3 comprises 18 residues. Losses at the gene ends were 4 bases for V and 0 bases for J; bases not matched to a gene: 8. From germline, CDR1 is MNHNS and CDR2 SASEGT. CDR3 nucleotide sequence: TGTGCCAGCAGTGTAGGACAGGGGGCTGCTTATAGCAATCAGCCCCAGCATTTT. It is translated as CASSVGQGAAYSNQPQHF.

CDR3 residues: CASSKLAPLDYGYTF. The CDR3 DNA reads TGTGCCAGTAGTAAACTAGCCCCTCTCGACTATGGCTACACCTTC. V and J are TRBV19 and TRBJ1-2; no reliable D call. Germline values: CDR1 LNHDA, CDR2 SQIVND (reference sequence). This CDR3 is built from 15 residues. Trimming took off 4 bases at V and 3 bases at J, with 15 bases between the two ends.

The CDR3 region is CASSYSQGGYTF. CDR3 nucleotides: TGTGCCAGCAGTTACTCGCAGGGCGGCTACACCTTC. This sequence joins TRBV6-5 and TRBJ1-2; possibly TRBD1 for D (5 bases). Per the germline V gene, CDR1 is MNHEY and CDR2 is SVGAGI. The germline V and J ends were trimmed by 0 bases and 8 bases, with 7 bases remaining between them. This CDR3 has 12 amino acids.

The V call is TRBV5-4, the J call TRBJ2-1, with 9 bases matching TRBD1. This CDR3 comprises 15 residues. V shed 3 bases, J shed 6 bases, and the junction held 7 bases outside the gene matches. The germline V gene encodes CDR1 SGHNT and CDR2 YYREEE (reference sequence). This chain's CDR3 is CASSSRDRAGNEQFF. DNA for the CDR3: TGTGCCAGCAGCTCACGGGACAGGGCGGGCAATGAGCAGTTCTTC.

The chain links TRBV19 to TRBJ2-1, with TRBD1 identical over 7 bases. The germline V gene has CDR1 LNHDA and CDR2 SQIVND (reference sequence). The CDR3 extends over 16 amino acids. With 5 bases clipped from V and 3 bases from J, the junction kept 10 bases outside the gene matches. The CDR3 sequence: CASSRGRQGNYNEQFF. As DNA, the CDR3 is TGTGCCAGTAGTCGCGGACGACAGGGAAACTACAATGAGCAGTTCTTC.

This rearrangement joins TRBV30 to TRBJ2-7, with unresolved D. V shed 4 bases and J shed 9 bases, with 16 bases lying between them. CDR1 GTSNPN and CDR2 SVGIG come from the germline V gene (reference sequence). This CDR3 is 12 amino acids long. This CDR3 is CAWTRPKPGQYF. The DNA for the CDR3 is TGTGCCTGGACCAGGCCCAAACCCGGGCAGTACTTC.

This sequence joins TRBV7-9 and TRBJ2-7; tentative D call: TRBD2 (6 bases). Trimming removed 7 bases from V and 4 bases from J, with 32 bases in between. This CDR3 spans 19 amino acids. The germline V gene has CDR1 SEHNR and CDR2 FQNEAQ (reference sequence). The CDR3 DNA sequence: TGTGCCAGCACCTTCGGAGCGGGTTCACGACAGAGTCCCTTTTACGAGCAGTACTTC. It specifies CASTFGAGSRQSPFYEQYF.

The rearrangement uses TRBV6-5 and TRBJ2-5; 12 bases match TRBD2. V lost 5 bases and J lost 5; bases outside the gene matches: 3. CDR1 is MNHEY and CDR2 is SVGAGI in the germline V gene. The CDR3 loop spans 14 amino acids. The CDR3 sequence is CASSLLAGGETQYF. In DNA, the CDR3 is TGTGCCAGCAGTCTGCTAGCGGGAGGGGAGACCCAGTACTTC.

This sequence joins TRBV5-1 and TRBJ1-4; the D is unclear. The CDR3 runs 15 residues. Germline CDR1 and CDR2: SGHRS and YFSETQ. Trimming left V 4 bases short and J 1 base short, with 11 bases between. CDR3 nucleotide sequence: TGCGCCAGCAGCCCCTTCCCCGGAACTAATGAAAAACTGTTTTTT. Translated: CASSPFPGTNEKLFF. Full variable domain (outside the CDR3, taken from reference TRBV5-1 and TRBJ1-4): KAGVTQTPRYLIKTRGQQVTLSCSPISGHRSVSWYQQTPGQGLQFLFEYFSETQRNKGNFPGRFSGRQFSNSRSEMNVSTLELGDSALYLCASSPFPGTNEKLFFGSGTQLSVL.

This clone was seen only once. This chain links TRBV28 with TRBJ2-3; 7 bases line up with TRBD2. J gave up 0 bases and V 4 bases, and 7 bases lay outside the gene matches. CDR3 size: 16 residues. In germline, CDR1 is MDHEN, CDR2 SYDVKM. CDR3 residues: CASSSHLSGSTDTQYF. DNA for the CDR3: TGTGCCAGCAGTTCCCATCTTAGCGGGAGCACAGATACGCAGTATTTT.

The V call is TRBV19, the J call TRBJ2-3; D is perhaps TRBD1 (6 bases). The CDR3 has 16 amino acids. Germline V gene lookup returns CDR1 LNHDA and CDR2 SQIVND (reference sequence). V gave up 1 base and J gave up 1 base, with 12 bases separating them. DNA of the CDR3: TGTGCCAGTAGTATAGCGATCAGGGGTGGCACAGATACGCAGTATTTT. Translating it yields CASSIAIRGGTDTQYF.

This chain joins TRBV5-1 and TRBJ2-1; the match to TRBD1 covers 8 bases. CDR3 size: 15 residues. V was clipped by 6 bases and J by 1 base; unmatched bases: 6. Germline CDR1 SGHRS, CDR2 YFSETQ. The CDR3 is CASTLQGGSYNEQFF. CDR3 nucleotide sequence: TGCGCCAGCACCCTACAGGGGGGATCCTACAATGAGCAGTTCTTC.

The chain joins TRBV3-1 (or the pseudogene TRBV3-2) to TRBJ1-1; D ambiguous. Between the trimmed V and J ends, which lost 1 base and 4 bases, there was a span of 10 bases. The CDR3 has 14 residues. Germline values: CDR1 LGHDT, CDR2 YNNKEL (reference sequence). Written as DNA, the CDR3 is TGTGCCAGCAGCCAAGCACGAGGTGGCACTGAAGCTTTCTTT. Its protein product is CASSQARGGTEAFF.

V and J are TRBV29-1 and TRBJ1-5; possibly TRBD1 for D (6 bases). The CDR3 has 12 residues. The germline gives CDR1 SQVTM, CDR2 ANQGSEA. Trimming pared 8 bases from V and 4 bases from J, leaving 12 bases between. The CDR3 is CSTGDMNQPQHF. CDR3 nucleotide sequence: TGCAGCACGGGGGACATGAATCAGCCCCAGCATTTT.

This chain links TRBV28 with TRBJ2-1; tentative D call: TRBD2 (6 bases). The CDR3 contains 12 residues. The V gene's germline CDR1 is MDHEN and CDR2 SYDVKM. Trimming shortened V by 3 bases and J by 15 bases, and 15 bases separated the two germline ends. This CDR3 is CASSLTRTHAFF. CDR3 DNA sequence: TGTGCCAGCAGTTTGACTAGGACCCATGCGTTCTTC.

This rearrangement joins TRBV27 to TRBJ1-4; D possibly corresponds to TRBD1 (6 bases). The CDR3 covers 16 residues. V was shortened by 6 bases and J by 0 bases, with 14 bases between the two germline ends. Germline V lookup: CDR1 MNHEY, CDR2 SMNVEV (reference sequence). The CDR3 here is CASREGGTSTNEKLFF. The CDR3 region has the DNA TGTGCCAGCAGAGAAGGGGGAACTTCAACTAATGAAAAACTGTTTTTT.

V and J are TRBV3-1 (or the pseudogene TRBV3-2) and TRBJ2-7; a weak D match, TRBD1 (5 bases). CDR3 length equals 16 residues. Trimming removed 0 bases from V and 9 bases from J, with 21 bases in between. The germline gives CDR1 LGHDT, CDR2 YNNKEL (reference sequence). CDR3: CASSQDIPTGTWGQYF. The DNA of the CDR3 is TGTGCCAGCAGCCAAGACATCCCCACAGGTACGTGGGGGCAGTACTTC.

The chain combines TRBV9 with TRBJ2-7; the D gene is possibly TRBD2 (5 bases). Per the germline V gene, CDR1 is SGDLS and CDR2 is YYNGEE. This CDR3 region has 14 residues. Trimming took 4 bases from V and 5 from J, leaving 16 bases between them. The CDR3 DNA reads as TGTGCCAGCAGCTTAAGCGGTAAGATCGACGAGCAGTACTTC. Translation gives CASSLSGKIDEQYF.

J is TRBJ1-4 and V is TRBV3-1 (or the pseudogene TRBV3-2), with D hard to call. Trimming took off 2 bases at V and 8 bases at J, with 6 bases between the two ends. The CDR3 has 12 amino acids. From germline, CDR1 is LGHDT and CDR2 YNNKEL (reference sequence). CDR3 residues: CASSQLGEKLFF. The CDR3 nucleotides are TGTGCCAGCAGCCAACTTGGCGAAAAACTGTTTTTT.

The CDR3 here is CASSPLPERDGEQFF. The DNA of the CDR3 is TGTGCCAGCAGCCCATTGCCAGAGCGGGATGGTGAGCAGTTCTTC. V is TRBV28 and J is TRBJ2-1; 7 positions match TRBD2. With V trimmed by 6 bases and J by 9 bases, 14 bases remained unmatched. The CDR3 covers 15 residues. Germline CDR1 MDHEN, CDR2 SYDVKM.

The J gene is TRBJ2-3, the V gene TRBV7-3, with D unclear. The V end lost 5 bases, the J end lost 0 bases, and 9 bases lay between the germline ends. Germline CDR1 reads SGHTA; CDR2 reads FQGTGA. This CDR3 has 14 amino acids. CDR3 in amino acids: CASSAVGSTDTQYF. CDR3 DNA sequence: TGTGCCAGCAGCGCCGTCGGGAGCACAGATACGCAGTATTTT.

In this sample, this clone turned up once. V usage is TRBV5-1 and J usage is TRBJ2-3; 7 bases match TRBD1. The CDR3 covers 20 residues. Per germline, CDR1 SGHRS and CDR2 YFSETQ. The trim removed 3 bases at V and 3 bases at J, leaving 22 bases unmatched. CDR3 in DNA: TGCGCCAGCAGCTCCCATTGGGGACAGAAGCCCGTCCTAGAAACAGATACGCAGTATTTT. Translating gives CASSSHWGQKPVLETDTQYF.

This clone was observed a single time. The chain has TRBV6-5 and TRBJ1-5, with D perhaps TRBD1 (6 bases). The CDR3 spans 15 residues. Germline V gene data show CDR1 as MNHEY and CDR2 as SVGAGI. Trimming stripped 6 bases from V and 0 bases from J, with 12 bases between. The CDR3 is CASSPTGISNQPQHF. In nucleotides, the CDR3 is TGTGCCAGCAGCCCAACAGGGATTAGCAATCAGCCCCAGCATTTT.

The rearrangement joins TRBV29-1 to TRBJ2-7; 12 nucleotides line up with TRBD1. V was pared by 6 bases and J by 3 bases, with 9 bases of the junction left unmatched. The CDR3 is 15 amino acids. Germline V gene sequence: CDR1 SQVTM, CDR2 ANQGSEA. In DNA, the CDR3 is TGCAGCGTCTCGGGACAGGGGGCTCTCCTCTACGAGCAGTACTTC. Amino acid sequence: CSVSGQGALLYEQYF.

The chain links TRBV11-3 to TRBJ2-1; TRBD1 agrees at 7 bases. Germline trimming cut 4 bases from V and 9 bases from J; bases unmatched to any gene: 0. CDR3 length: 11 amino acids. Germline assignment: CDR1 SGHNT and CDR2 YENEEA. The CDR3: CASSSGGEQFF. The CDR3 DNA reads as TGTGCCAGCAGCTCAGGGGGTGAGCAGTTCTTC.

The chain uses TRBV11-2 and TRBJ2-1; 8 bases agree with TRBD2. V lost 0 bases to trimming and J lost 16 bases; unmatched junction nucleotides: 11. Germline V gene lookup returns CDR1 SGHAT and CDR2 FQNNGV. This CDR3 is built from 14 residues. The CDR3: CASSLDQGLEVRFF. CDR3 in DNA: TGTGCCAGCAGCTTAGATCAGGGACTAGAGGTTCGTTTCTTC.

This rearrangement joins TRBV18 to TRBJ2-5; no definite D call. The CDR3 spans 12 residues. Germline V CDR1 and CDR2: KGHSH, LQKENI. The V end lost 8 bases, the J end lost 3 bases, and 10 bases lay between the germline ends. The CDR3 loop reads CASTKLEETQYF. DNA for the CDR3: TGTGCCAGCACTAAACTCGAAGAGACCCAGTACTTC.

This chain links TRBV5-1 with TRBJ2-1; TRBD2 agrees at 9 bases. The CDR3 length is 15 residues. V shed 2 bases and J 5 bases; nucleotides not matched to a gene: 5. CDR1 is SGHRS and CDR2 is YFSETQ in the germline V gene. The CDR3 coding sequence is TGCGCCAGCAGCTTACCTAGCGGGGAACACAATGAGCAGTTCTTC. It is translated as CASSLPSGEHNEQFF.

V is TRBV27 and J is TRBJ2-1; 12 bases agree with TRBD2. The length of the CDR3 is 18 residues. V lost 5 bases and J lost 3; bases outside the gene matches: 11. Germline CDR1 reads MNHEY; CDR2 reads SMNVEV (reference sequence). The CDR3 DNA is TGTGCCAGCAGTCTACCCGCCACTAGCGGGAGGATCTACAATGAGCAGTTCTTC. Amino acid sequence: CASSLPATSGRIYNEQFF.